Below are 27 T cell receptor beta chains sequenced from a single sample in a study of T cells after yellow fever vaccination. Via MiXCR, TCRdb re-called the 5' RACE reads, giving one row per CDR3 protein. The table has a few hundred thousand distinct CDR3 sequences, 13% seen once. The sequencing here drew on CD4+ T cells sorted from PBMCs, taken 45 days after the yellow fever booster vaccination. These receptors were taken from a man aged 25-45 years who received the YFV17D yellow fever vaccine.

This clonotype was seen only a few times. J is TRBJ2-3 and V is TRBV20-1; D is unclear. Deletions cut 6 bases from V and 1 base from J, with 11 bases between. The CDR3 contains 13 residues. The germline V gene encodes CDR1 DFQATT and CDR2 SNEGSKA (reference sequence). The CDR3 coding sequence is TGCAGTGCATCGATCCGGGGCACAGATACGCAGTATTTT. This sequence encodes CSASIRGTDTQYF.

The chain is built from TRBV15 and TRBJ2-1; TRBD1 or TRBD2 may be the D gene (6 bases each). Looked up from germline, CDR1 is LNHNV and CDR2 is YYDKDF (reference sequence). CDR3 length: 16 amino acids. The V and J ends lost 3 bases and 4 bases respectively, with 16 bases between them. CDR3 region: CATSRRRDNSYNEQFF. The CDR3, as DNA: TGTGCCACCAGCAGGAGGCGGGACAACTCATACAATGAGCAGTTCTTC.

The chain links TRBV7-2 to TRBJ2-5; TRBD1 matches at 10 bases. There are 14 residues in the CDR3. In germline, CDR1 is SGHTA, CDR2 FQGNSA. V was clipped by 5 bases and J by 5 bases; unmatched bases: 5. The CDR3 protein is CASSKTGGIETQYF. CDR3 DNA sequence: TGTGCCAGCAGCAAGACAGGGGGCATTGAGACCCAGTACTTC.

This chain links TRBV28 with TRBJ2-5; tentative D call: TRBD1 (5 bases). Germline CDR1 and CDR2: MDHEN and SYDVKM. The CDR3 length is 15 residues. V was cut by 2 bases and J by 1 base, with 11 bases left in between. The chain's CDR3 is CASSLTPGPQETQYF. The CDR3 DNA reads as TGTGCCAGCAGTTTAACCCCAGGGCCCCAAGAGACCCAGTACTTC. The variable domain in full, completed from reference TRBV28 and TRBJ2-5, reads DVKVTQSSRYLVKRTGEKVFLECVQDMDHENMFWYRQDPGLGLRLIYFSYDVKMKEKGDIPEGYSVSREKKERFSLILESASTNQTSMYLCASSLTPGPQETQYFGPGTRLLVL.

The chain couples TRBV19 to TRBJ1-2; D remains unclear. The V gene lost 5 bases and the J gene lost 3 bases, with 4 bases spanning the gap. CDR3 length: 11 residues. Germline V gene data show CDR1 as LNHDA and CDR2 as SQIVND (reference sequence). As DNA, the CDR3 is TGTGCCAGTAGTGAAGACTATGGCTACACCTTC. It codes for CASSEDYGYTF. Full variable domain (missing parts from reference TRBV19 and TRBJ1-2): DGGITQSPKYLFRKEGQNVTLSCEQNLNHDAMYWYRQDPGQGLRLIYYSQIVNDFQKGDIAEGYSVSREKKESFPLTVTSAQKNPTAFYLCASSEDYGYTFGSGTRLTVV.

This clonotype has more than one count but fewer than ten. The J gene is TRBJ2-5, the V gene TRBV7-2; 7 nucleotides align to TRBD2. CDR1 and CDR2 from the germline V gene are SGHTA and FQGNSA. CDR3 size: 14 residues. V lost 3 bases and J lost 4; bases outside the gene matches: 5. The CDR3 is CASSFAGVRETQYF. The CDR3 DNA reads as TGTGCCAGCAGCTTTGCGGGAGTCCGAGAGACCCAGTACTTC. The full variable domain, rest sourced from reference TRBV7-2 and TRBJ2-5, is GAGVSQSPSNKVTEKGKDVELRCDPISGHTALYWYRQSLGQGLEFLIYFQGNSAPDKSGLPSDRFSAERTGGSVSTLTIQRTQQEDSAVYLCASSFAGVRETQYFGPGTRLLVL.

The V and J genes are TRBV11-2 and TRBJ2-2; 7 nucleotides match TRBD1. Germline lookup yields CDR1 SGHAT and CDR2 FQNNGV. The CDR3 totals 16 residues. V dropped 7 bases and J dropped 4; count of bases not matched to a gene: 12. CDR3 amino acids: CASKYSGTELTGELFF. The CDR3 DNA follows: TGTGCCAGCAAATACAGTGGGACAGAACTCACCGGGGAGCTGTTTTTT.

The sample holds a few counts of this clonotype. The chain combines TRBV6-6 with TRBJ1-1; weak D call: TRBD1 (6 bases). The CDR3 consists of 13 residues. Germline V CDR1 and CDR2: MNHNY, SVGAGI (reference sequence). Trimming took off 3 bases at V and 7 bases at J, with 12 bases between the two ends. The CDR3 sequence is CASSYGGGSEAFF. In DNA, the CDR3 is TGTGCCAGCAGTTATGGGGGCGGGAGTGAAGCTTTCTTT.

CDR3 DNA sequence: TGCGCCAGCAGCTGGGGACAGCCTACTAGCACAGATACGCAGTATTTT. It specifies CASSWGQPTSTDTQYF. The chain joins TRBV5-1 to TRBJ2-3, with TRBD1 matching 7 bases. This CDR3 region has 16 residues. J lost 0 bases, V lost 3 bases, and 7 bases had no gene match. The germline CDR1 and CDR2 sequences are SGHRS and YFSETQ.

This clonotype has a handful of counts. The V call is TRBV20-1, the J call TRBJ2-7; 14 bases are a match to TRBD2. Per germline, CDR1 DFQATT and CDR2 SNEGSKA (reference sequence). The CDR3 runs 16 residues. Trimming cost V 3 bases and J 3 bases; bases outside gene matches: 7. The CDR3 region has the DNA TGCAGTGCTAGTGGGACTAGCGGGAGTACCGGCTACGAGCAGTACTTC. Translating it yields CSASGTSGSTGYEQYF.

Only a few counts were recorded for this clonotype. This chain uses TRBV10-3 with TRBJ2-7; D unresolved. Germline V gene sequence: CDR1 ENHRY, CDR2 SYGVKD. With 6 bases removed from V and 2 bases from J, the gap between germline ends came to 20 bases. CDR3 size: 16 residues. Here the CDR3 reads CAIRAQENRVAYEQYF. The CDR3 DNA is TGTGCCATCAGGGCGCAAGAGAACCGGGTAGCCTACGAGCAGTACTTC.

In the case of this clonotype: A much more abundant neighbour one base away suggests this may be a read error. The chain recombines TRBV12-3 or TRBV12-4 with TRBJ2-7, with 16 positions matching TRBD2. CDR3 length: 17 residues. The CDR3 DNA reads TGTGCCAACAGTCCGGGACTAGCGGGAGGGACCTCCTACGAGCAGTACTTC. It specifies CANSPGLAGGTSYEQYF.

The table lists this clonotype with a few counts. The J gene is TRBJ2-3, the V gene TRBV11-3, with D unclear. The CDR3 consists of 12 residues. V lost 5 bases and J 3 bases, leaving 6 bases between the germline ends. The germline CDR1 and CDR2 sequences are SGHNT and YENEEA. CDR3 DNA sequence: TGTGCCAGCAGCGCTCGGACAGATACGCAGTATTTT. Translating it yields CASSARTDTQYF.

This clonotype was counted only a few times. This chain joins TRBV24-1 and TRBJ2-7; D unresolved. Germline V gene sequence: CDR1 KGHDR, CDR2 SFDVKD. Trimming pared 5 bases from V and 6 bases from J, leaving 16 bases between. The CDR3 extends over 14 amino acids. DNA of the CDR3: TGTGCCACCAGTGGCACGGCTAATACTGGCGAGCAGTACTTC. Residues: CATSGTANTGEQYF.

V is TRBV29-1 and J is TRBJ2-5; no clear D gene. Germline CDR1 SQVTM, CDR2 ANQGSEA. The CDR3 spans 13 residues. The germline V and J ends were trimmed by 7 bases and 1 base, with 13 bases remaining between them. This CDR3 reads CSGQTRFQETQYF. CDR3 DNA: TGCAGCGGCCAGACTCGCTTCCAAGAGACCCAGTACTTC.

This clonotype has at least ten counts. The chain recombines TRBV20-1 with TRBJ2-3; 9 bases are shared with TRBD2. Germline V gene lookup returns CDR1 DFQATT and CDR2 SNEGSKA (reference sequence). This CDR3 region has 12 residues. The V and J ends lost 8 bases and 3 bases, in that order; junction bases with no gene match: 3. The CDR3 DNA is TGCAGTTTAGCGGGAGTAACAGATACGCAGTATTTT. The encoded protein is CSLAGVTDTQYF.

This clonotype was seen more than once but under ten times. The rearrangement uses TRBV20-1 and TRBJ2-7; 15 nucleotides match TRBD2. V lost 5 bases, J lost 0 bases, and 8 bases stayed unmatched. This CDR3 has 17 residues. In germline, CDR1 is DFQATT, CDR2 SNEGSKA (reference sequence). CDR3 bases: TGCAGTGCTCCCGGGACTAGCGGGAGGCGAAGCTCCTACGAGCAGTACTTC. Amino acids: CSAPGTSGRRSSYEQYF.

The table lists this clonotype with a few counts. The rearrangement links TRBV10-3 to TRBJ2-3; 7 nucleotides agree with TRBD2. The CDR3 contains 14 residues. The germline gives CDR1 ENHRY, CDR2 SYGVKD. The junction had 12 bases not matched to a gene; V was cut back by 10 bases and J by 5 bases. CDR3 DNA: TGTGCCACGCCCGGGAGGATGAAAAGAGATACGCAGTATTTT. Protein product: CATPGRMKRDTQYF.

In this sample, this clonotype turned up a few times. The V and J genes are TRBV4-3 and TRBJ2-7; 8 positions match TRBD2. The V gene's germline CDR1 is LGHNA and CDR2 YSLEER. Losses at the gene ends were 3 bases for V and 1 base for J; bases not matched to a gene: 11. This CDR3 has 17 amino acids. The CDR3 DNA is TGCGCCAGCAGCCAGGGGCTAGGTAGCGGGACATCCTACGAGCAGTACTTC. Translating it yields CASSQGLGSGTSYEQYF.

This clonotype has more than one count but fewer than ten. The genes are TRBV20-1 and TRBJ2-3; 11 positions match TRBD1. The CDR3 length is 14 residues. After removal of 6 bases from V and 4 bases from J, the junction contained 6 bases not matched to a gene. The germline V gene encodes CDR1 DFQATT and CDR2 SNEGSKA (reference sequence). DNA for the CDR3: TGCAGTGCAGCGGACAGGGGGCGGGCAGATACGCAGTATTTT. Protein sequence: CSAADRGRADTQYF.

The table lists this clonotype with a few counts. CDR3 DNA sequence: TGTGCCAGCAGCGAGACTAGCGGTTCCGGTAGTGAGCAGTTCTTC. It specifies CASSETSGSGSEQFF. The V gene is TRBV9, the J gene TRBJ2-1; TRBD2 aligns across 9 bases. V lost 3 bases to trimming and J lost 9 bases; unmatched junction nucleotides: 10. The CDR3 covers 15 residues. The V gene's germline CDR1 is SGDLS and CDR2 YYNGEE. Variable domain in full (rest from reference TRBV9 and TRBJ2-1): DSGVTQTPKHLITATGQRVTLRCSPRSGDLSVYWYQQSLDQGLQFLIQYYNGEERAKGNILERFSAQQFPDLHSELNLSSLELGDSALYFCASSETSGSGSEQFFGPGTRLTVL.

This clonotype was seen a few times. V is TRBV4-3 and J is TRBJ2-1; D remains unclear. The germline CDR1 and CDR2 sequences are LGHNA and YSLEER. This CDR3 has 14 residues. The V end was cut by 0 bases, the J end by 15 bases, with 18 bases between. The CDR3 sequence is CASSQEPRGPMPFF. The CDR3 DNA reads TGCGCCAGCAGCCAAGAACCGAGAGGTCCTATGCCGTTCTTC.

This chain uses TRBV19 with TRBJ2-2, with 9 bases matching TRBD1. Germline CDR1 LNHDA, CDR2 SQIVND (reference sequence). J lost 13 bases, V lost 8 bases, and 2 bases had no gene match. The CDR3 extends over 10 amino acids. The CDR3 region is CASGTGLLFF. In DNA, the CDR3 is TGTGCCAGTGGGACAGGGTTGCTGTTTTTT. The whole variable domain, remainder taken from reference TRBV19 and TRBJ2-2, is DGGITQSPKYLFRKEGQNVTLSCEQNLNHDAMYWYRQDPGQGLRLIYYSQIVNDFQKGDIAEGYSVSREKKESFPLTVTSAQKNPTAFYLCASGTGLLFFGEGSRLTVL.

This clonotype was counted only a few times. J is TRBJ2-3 and V is TRBV7-2; 9 bases align to TRBD2. V shed 1 base, J shed 6 bases, and the junction held 8 bases outside the gene matches. The CDR3 spans 16 residues. Germline CDR1 is SGHTA and CDR2 is FQGNSA. CDR3 sequence (DNA): TGTGCCAGCAGCTTAGGCGCGGGAGGGTCCATGGATACGCAGTATTTT. It translates to CASSLGAGGSMDTQYF.

This clonotype has at least ten counts. The chain couples TRBV18 to TRBJ1-1, with a weak D call TRBD1 (5 bases). Germline lookup yields CDR1 KGHSH and CDR2 LQKENI. This CDR3 has 14 residues. V was clipped by 3 bases and J by 0 bases, with 8 bases between them. The CDR3 here is CASSPGRMNTEAFF. The CDR3 DNA is TGTGCCAGCTCACCGGGACGGATGAACACTGAAGCTTTCTTT.

In this sample, this clonotype turned up a few times. The chain links TRBV5-1 to TRBJ2-3; a weak D match, TRBD2 (5 bases). The CDR3 length is 15 residues. V lost 4 bases to trimming and J lost 5 bases, with 17 bases between them. Germline CDR1 is SGHRS and CDR2 is YFSETQ. CDR3 DNA: TGCGCCAGCAGCCAGAAAGCGGAGCCCGGAGATACGCAGTATTTT. Translation: CASSQKAEPGDTQYF.

A few counts support this clonotype. This chain uses TRBV18 with TRBJ2-2; 7 bases are shared with TRBD1. Trimming removed 0 bases from V and 5 bases from J; junction bases left unmatched: 3. The CDR3 is 15 residues long. Germline CDR1 KGHSH, CDR2 LQKENI. The CDR3 sequence: CASSPPGGATGELFF. The CDR3 DNA reads as TGTGCCAGCTCACCACCAGGGGGCGCAACCGGGGAGCTGTTTTTT. Full variable domain (outside the CDR3, taken from reference TRBV18 and TRBJ2-2): NAGVMQNPRHLVRRRGQEARLRCSPMKGHSHVYWYRQLPEEGLKFMVYLQKENIIDESGMPKERFSAEFPKEGPSILRIQQVVRGDSAAYFCASSPPGGATGELFFGEGSRLTVL.